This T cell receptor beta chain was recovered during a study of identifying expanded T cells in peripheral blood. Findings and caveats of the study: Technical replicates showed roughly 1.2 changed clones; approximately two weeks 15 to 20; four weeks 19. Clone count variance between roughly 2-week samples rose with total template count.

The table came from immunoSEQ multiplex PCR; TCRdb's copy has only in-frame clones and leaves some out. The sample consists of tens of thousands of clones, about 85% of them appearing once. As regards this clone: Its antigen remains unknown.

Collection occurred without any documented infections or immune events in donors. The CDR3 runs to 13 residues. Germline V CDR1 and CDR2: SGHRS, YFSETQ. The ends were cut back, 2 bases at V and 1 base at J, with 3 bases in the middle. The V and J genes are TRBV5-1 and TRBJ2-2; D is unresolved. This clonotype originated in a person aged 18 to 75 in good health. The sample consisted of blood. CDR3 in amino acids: CASSFRNTGELFF. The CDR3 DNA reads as TGCGCCAGCAGCTTTCGGAACACCGGGGAGCTGTTTTTT. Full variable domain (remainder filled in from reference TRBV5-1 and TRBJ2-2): KAGVTQTPRYLIKTRGQQVTLSCSPISGHRSVSWYQQTPGQGLQFLFEYFSETQRNKGNFPGRFSGRQFSNSRSEMNVSTLELGDSALYLCASSFRNTGELFFGEGSRLTVL.